The clone carrying this T cell receptor beta chain was recorded only once. This sample stems from a study of blood T cell repertoires in COVID-19. The CDR3 runs 12 residues. The trim removed 4 bases at V and 6 bases at J, leaving 6 bases unmatched. CDR1 is SQVTM and CDR2 is ANQGSEA in the germline V gene. Authors' analysis steps: Amplification from reference gene primers served as the basis for estimated nucleated cell counts. Here immunoSEQ multiplex PCR was the method, and the copy in TCRdb shows in-frame clones only, minus some. From that table come the V and J calls and clone size; the DNA was used to work out D and trimming. The table lists roughly 140,000 clones, around nine tenths of them singletons.

The TCR was taken from a human donor in a cohort sampled during active COVID-19. The chain is built from TRBV29-1 and TRBJ2-7, with 7 bases lining up with TRBD2. Specimen: peripheral blood. The CDR3 loop is CSVAHGGSEQYF. The DNA for the CDR3 is TGCAGCGTTGCGCACGGGGGGAGCGAGCAGTACTTC.